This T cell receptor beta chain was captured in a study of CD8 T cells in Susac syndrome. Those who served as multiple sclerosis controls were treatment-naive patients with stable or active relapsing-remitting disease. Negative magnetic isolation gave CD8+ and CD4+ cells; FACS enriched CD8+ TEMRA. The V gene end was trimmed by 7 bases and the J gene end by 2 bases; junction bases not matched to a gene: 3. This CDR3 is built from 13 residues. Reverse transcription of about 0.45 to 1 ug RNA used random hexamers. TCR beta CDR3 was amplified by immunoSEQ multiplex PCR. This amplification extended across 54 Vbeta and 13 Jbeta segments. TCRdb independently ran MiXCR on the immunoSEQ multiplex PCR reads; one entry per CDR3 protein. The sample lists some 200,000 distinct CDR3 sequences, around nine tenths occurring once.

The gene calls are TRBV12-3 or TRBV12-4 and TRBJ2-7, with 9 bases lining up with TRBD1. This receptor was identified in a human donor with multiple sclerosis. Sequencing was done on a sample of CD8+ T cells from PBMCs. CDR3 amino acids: CASTGQGTYEQYF. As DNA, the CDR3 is TGTGCCAGCACGGGACAGGGAACCTACGAGCAGTACTTC.